This passage covers 9 T cell receptor beta chains from one sample sequenced in a study of CD8 T cells in ankylosing spondylitis. Overall study findings and caveats: It appeared that ankylosing spondylitis blood was characterized by a TCR beta motif of under ten highly homologous variants.

One entry per CDR3 protein, called by TCRdb with MiXCR from the 5' RACE reads. Among 700,000 to 850,000 distinct CDR3 sequences listed, over 9.5% were seen once. No antigen has been assigned to these receptors. Sequenced: blood, either unsorted or a sorted T cell fraction (not recorded which). These receptors came from a male donor with ankylosing spondylitis.

CDR3: CSVEARPGTQYF. CDR3 DNA sequence: TGCAGTGTGGAAGCACGGCCGGGAACCCAGTACTTC. The genes are TRBV20-1 and TRBJ2-5, with a tentative D call TRBD2 (5 bases). The CDR3 is 12 amino acids. Trimming removed 7 bases from V and 8 bases from J, with 17 bases in between. Germline CDR1 is DFQATT and CDR2 is SNEGSKA (reference sequence).

The chain couples TRBV6-2 or TRBV6-3 to TRBJ2-1; 8 positions match TRBD1. This CDR3 comprises 12 residues. With V trimmed by 6 bases and J by 13 bases, 8 bases remained unmatched. Germline loops: CDR1 MNHEY, CDR2 SVGEGT. CDR3 DNA sequence: TGTGCCAGCAGCCGGGACAGGAGGACACAGTTCTTC. Its protein product is CASSRDRRTQFF.

The chain recombines TRBV7-2 with TRBJ1-2; D is uncertain. V dropped 4 bases and J dropped 3 bases, with 9 bases sitting between them. Germline loops: CDR1 SGHTA, CDR2 FQGNSA. The CDR3 is 13 amino acids. The CDR3 bases are TGTGCCAGCAGCTCCCCAAACGACTATGGCTACACCTTC. The encoded protein is CASSSPNDYGYTF.

This clonotype has only a few counts. The chain links TRBV21-1 to TRBJ2-2; the table calls TRBD1, which could not be checked here. TRBV21-1 is a pseudogene segment. The CDR3 runs 14 residues. CDR3 sequence reads: CASSKPLRTGELFF. The CDR3 coding sequence is TGTGCCAGCAGCAAACCCCTACGGACCGGGGAGCTGTTTTTT.

This clonotype came up many times. This chain connects TRBV7-2 to TRBJ2-3; no firm D call. The CDR3 spans 12 residues. With 5 bases removed from V and 2 bases from J, the gap between germline ends came to 5 bases. Germline V CDR1 and CDR2: SGHTA, FQGNSA. The CDR3 DNA is TGTGCCAGCAGCGTATACACAGATACGCAGTATTTT. Its translation is CASSVYTDTQYF.

The genes are TRBV5-1 and TRBJ1-5; TRBD1 matches 7 bases. J was trimmed by 7 bases and V by 4 bases; bases with no gene match: 17. This CDR3 comprises 17 residues. Germline loops: CDR1 SGHRS, CDR2 YFSETQ. CDR3 DNA sequence: TGCGCCAGCAGCCCAACTACAGGGGACTCCTCTTTACAGCCCCAGCATTTT. It specifies CASSPTTGDSSLQPQHF.

The chain uses TRBV7-9 and TRBJ2-5; D call uncertain. Deletions cut 3 bases from V and 5 bases from J, with 13 bases between. Germline V gene sequence: CDR1 SEHNR, CDR2 FQNEAQ (reference sequence). CDR3 length equals 14 residues. The CDR3 nucleotides read TGTGCCAGCAGCTTTCGAGCTCTTGTTGAGACCCAGTACTTC. Its translation: CASSFRALVETQYF. The full variable domain, rest sourced from reference TRBV7-9 and TRBJ2-5, is DTGVSQNPRHKITKRGQNVTFRCDPISEHNRLYWYRQTLGQGPEFLTYFQNEAQLEKSRLLSDRFSAERPKGSFSTLEIQRTEQGDSAMYLCASSFRALVETQYFGPGTRLLVL.

There are a few counts of this clonotype. The chain couples TRBV30 to TRBJ1-1, with D tentatively TRBD1 (5 bases). From germline, CDR1 is GTSNPN and CDR2 SVGIG (reference sequence). The CDR3 sequence is 10 residues long. In DNA form, the CDR3 reads TGTGCATTGGGGGACACTGAAGCTTTCTTT. Translation: CALGDTEAFF.

The rearrangement uses TRBV10-3 and TRBJ2-2; D gene ambiguous. V lost 4 bases and J 3 bases, leaving 12 bases between the germline ends. CDR1 ENHRY and CDR2 SYGVKD come from the germline V gene. The CDR3 consists of 15 residues. CDR3 residues: CAISVDRGDTGELFF. The CDR3, as DNA: TGTGCCATCAGTGTAGACCGTGGGGACACCGGGGAGCTGTTTTTT.